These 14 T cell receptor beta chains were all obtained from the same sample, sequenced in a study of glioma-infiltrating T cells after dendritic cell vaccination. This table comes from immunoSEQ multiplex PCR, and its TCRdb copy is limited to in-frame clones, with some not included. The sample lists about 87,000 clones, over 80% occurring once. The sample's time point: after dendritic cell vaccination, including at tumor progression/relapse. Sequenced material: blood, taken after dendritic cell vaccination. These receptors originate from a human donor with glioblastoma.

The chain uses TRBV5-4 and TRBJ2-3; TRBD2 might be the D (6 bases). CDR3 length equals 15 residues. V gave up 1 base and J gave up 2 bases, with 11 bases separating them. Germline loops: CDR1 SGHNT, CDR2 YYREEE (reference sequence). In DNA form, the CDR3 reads TGTGCCAGCAGCTTGTTCACGGGGGTCACAGATACGCAGTATTTT. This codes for CASSLFTGVTDTQYF.

This CDR3 is CASSNSGEADTQYF. The CDR3 DNA sequence: TGTGCCAGCAGTAACAGCGGGGAGGCAGATACGCAGTATTTT. The chain uses TRBV5-6 and TRBJ2-3, with 7 bases matching TRBD2. Unmatched junction bases numbered 7, after V lost 5 bases and J lost 4 bases. This CDR3 has 14 residues. The germline gives CDR1 SGHDT, CDR2 YYEEEE.

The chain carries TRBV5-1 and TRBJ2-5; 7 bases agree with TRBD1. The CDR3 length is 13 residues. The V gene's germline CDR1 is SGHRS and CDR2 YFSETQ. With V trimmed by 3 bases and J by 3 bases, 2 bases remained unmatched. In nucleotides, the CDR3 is TGCGCCAGCAGCTACGGGACAGAAGAGACCCAGTACTTC. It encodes CASSYGTEETQYF.

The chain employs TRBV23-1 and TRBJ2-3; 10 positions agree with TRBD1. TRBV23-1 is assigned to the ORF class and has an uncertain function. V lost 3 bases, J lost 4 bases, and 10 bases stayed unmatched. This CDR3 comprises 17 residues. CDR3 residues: CASSHIRTGGTADTQYF. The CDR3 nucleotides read TGCGCCAGCAGTCATATTAGGACAGGGGGTACTGCAGATACGCAGTATTTT.

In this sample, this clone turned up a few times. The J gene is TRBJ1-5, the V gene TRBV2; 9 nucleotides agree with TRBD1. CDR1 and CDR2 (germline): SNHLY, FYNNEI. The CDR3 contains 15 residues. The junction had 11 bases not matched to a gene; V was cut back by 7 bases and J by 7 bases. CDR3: CASNQGTGMGQPQHF. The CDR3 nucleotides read TGTGCCAGCAATCAGGGGACAGGGATGGGGCAGCCCCAGCATTTT.

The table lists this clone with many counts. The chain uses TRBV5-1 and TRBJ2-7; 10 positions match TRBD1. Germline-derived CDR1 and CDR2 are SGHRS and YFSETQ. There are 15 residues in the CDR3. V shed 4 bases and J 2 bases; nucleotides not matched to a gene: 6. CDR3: CASSPRGTGAYEQYF. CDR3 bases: TGCGCCAGCAGCCCGAGGGGGACAGGGGCCTACGAGCAGTACTTC.

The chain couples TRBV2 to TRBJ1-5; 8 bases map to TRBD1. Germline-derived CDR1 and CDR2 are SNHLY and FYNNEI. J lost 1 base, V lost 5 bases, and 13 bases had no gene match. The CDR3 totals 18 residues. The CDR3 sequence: CASSRTGKTGWSNQPQHF. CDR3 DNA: TGTGCCAGCAGTCGGACAGGGAAGACTGGCTGGAGCAATCAGCCCCAGCATTTT.

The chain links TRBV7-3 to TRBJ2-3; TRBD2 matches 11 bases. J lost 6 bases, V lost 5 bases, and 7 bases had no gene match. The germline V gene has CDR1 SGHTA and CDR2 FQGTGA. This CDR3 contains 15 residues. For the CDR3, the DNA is TGTGCCAGCAGCGTTAGCGGGGGGGCCTCGGATACGCAGTATTTT. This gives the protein CASSVSGGASDTQYF.

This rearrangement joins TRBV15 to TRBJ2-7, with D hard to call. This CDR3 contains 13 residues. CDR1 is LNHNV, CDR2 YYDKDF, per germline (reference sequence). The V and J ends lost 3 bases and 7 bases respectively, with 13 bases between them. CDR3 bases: TGTGCCACCAGCAGTGACTCCCAAGGAGAGCAGTACTTC. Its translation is CATSSDSQGEQYF. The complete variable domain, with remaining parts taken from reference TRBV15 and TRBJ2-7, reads DAMVIQNPRYQVTQFGKPVTLSCSQTLNHNVMYWYQQKSSQAPKLLFHYYDKDFNNEADTPDNFQSRRPNTSFCFLDIRSPGLGDTAMYLCATSSDSQGEQYFGPGTRLTVT.

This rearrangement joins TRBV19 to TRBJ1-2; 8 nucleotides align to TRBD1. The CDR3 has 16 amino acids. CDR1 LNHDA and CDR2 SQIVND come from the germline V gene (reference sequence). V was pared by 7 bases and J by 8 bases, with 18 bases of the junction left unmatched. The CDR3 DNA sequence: TGTGCCAGTATGCCGTCCTCCTCGGACAGGGTGTTGGGCTACACCTTC. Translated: CASMPSSSDRVLGYTF.

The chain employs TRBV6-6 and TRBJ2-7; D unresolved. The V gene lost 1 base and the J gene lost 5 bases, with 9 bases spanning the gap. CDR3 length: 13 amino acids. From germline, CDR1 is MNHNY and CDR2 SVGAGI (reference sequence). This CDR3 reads CASSYLSSDEQYF. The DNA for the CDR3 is TGTGCCAGCAGTTACTTATCCTCGGACGAGCAGTACTTC.

CDR3 nucleotide sequence: TGTGCCAGCAGCCCCATGGGACAGGGGTTGACTGAAGCTTTCTTT. Translation: CASSPMGQGLTEAFF. V and J are TRBV14 and TRBJ1-1; the match to TRBD1 covers 10 bases. CDR3 length: 15 amino acids. Unmatched junction bases numbered 7, after V lost 4 bases and J lost 5 bases. CDR1 is SGHDN, CDR2 FVKESK, per germline.

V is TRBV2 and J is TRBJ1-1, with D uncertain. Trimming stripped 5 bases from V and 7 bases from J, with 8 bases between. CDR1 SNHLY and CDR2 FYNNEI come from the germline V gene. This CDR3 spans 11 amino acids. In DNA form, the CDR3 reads TGTGCCAGCAGTCCGTACAGTGAAGCTTTCTTT. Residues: CASSPYSEAFF.

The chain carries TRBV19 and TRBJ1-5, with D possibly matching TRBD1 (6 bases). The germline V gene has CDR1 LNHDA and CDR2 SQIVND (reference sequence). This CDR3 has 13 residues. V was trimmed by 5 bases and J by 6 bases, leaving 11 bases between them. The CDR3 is CASSPQGTQPQHF. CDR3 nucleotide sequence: TGTGCCAGTAGTCCGCAGGGGACTCAGCCCCAGCATTTT.